These 19 T cell receptor beta chains were sequenced from one sample in a study of T cells after yellow fever vaccination. TCRdb passed the 5' RACE reads through MiXCR, listing each CDR3 protein once. The table lists 110,000 or so distinct CDR3 sequences, 7.2% of them singletons. The sequenced sample was CD4+ T cells sorted from PBMCs, obtained roughly 46 days after the first yellow fever vaccination. The receptors originated from a man in his late teens or twenties who received the YFV17D yellow fever vaccine.

This clonotype was seen many times. V usage is TRBV20-1 and J usage is TRBJ1-5; D might be TRBD1 (6 bases). The CDR3 is 12 residues long. Germline V gene sequence: CDR1 DFQATT, CDR2 SNEGSKA (reference sequence). V gave up 5 bases and J gave up 4 bases, with 9 bases separating them. The CDR3 bases are TGCAGTGCTTCTACAGGGAATCAGCCCCAGCATTTT. The encoded protein is CSASTGNQPQHF.

As for this clonotype: Possible read error: a much larger clone is one base away. The V call is TRBV5-1, the J call TRBJ2-7, with D perhaps given as TRBD1 or TRBD2 (5 bases each). V lost 2 bases, J lost 3 bases, and 12 bases lay in between. CDR1 and CDR2 from the germline V gene are SGHRS and YFSETQ. The CDR3 contains 14 residues. CDR3 sequence: CASSFRGACYEQYF. The CDR3 bases are TGCGCCAGCAGCTTCCGGGGCGCCTGCTACGAGCAGTACTTC. The entire variable domain, with the rest obtained from reference TRBV5-1 and TRBJ2-7, is as follows: KAGVTQTPRYLIKTRGQQVTLSCSPISGHRSVSWYQQTPGQGLQFLFEYFSETQRNKGNFPGRFSGRQFSNSRSEMNVSTLELGDSALYLCASSFRGACYEQYFGPGTRLTVT.

The chain has TRBV3-1 and TRBJ2-3; no definite D call. Per germline, CDR1 LGHDT and CDR2 YNNKEL (reference sequence). The CDR3 is 13 amino acids. V lost 0 bases and J lost 8, with 9 bases in between. The CDR3 loop is CASSQELWGTQYF. The CDR3 coding sequence is TGTGCCAGCAGCCAAGAATTGTGGGGTACGCAGTATTTT.

Ten or more counts support this clonotype. CDR3 region: CASSPRGGAGKLFF. In DNA form, the CDR3 reads TGTGCCAGCAGCCCTCGGGGGGGGGCCGGAAAACTGTTTTTT. The chain links TRBV7-2 to TRBJ1-4; D possibly corresponds to TRBD1 (6 bases). The CDR3 runs 14 residues. Trimming stripped 5 bases from V and 10 bases from J, with 17 bases between. Germline V gene lookup returns CDR1 SGHTA and CDR2 FQGNSA.

This clonotype was detected ten times or more. The chain recombines TRBV18 with TRBJ1-1, with no clear D. Trimming pared 0 bases from V and 1 base from J, leaving 0 bases between. This CDR3 has 12 amino acids. CDR1 KGHSH and CDR2 LQKENI come from the germline V gene. CDR3 nucleotide sequence: TGTGCCAGCTCACCACCGAACACTGAAGCTTTCTTT. It specifies CASSPPNTEAFF.

This clonotype was detected ten times or more. The chain has TRBV6-2 or TRBV6-3 and TRBJ2-3, with TRBD2 matching 10 bases. From germline, CDR1 is MNHEY and CDR2 SVGEGT. The CDR3 is 13 residues long. Trimming at V came to 8 bases and at J to 3 bases, leaving 2 bases not matched to a gene. The CDR3 bases are TGTGCCAGCCTACTAGCGGGGACAGATACGCAGTATTTT. Residues: CASLLAGTDTQYF.

This clonotype has ten or more counts. This rearrangement joins TRBV19 to TRBJ2-7; 8 nucleotides match TRBD2. V lost 5 bases to trimming and J lost 3 bases; unmatched junction nucleotides: 21. This CDR3 spans 19 amino acids. Germline V lookup: CDR1 LNHDA, CDR2 SQIVND (reference sequence). In DNA, the CDR3 is TGTGCCAGTAGTTCTCGTTCCAACCTAGCGGGTCACGCCTTCTACGAGCAGTACTTC. Amino acid sequence: CASSSRSNLAGHAFYEQYF. The full variable domain, in which reference TRBV19 and TRBJ2-7 provide the parts outside the CDR3, is DGGITQSPKYLFRKEGQNVTLSCEQNLNHDAMYWYRQDPGQGLRLIYYSQIVNDFQKGDIAEGYSVSREKKESFPLTVTSAQKNPTAFYLCASSSRSNLAGHAFYEQYFGPGTRLTVT.

This clonotype has more than one count but fewer than ten. The J gene is TRBJ1-5, the V gene TRBV30; 11 bases fit TRBD1. Trimming at V came to 3 bases and at J to 3 bases, leaving 4 bases not matched to a gene. Germline-derived CDR1 and CDR2 are GTSNPN and SVGIG (reference sequence). The CDR3 extends over 15 amino acids. In DNA, the CDR3 is TGTGCCTGGAGCCCGGACAGGGGGCCCAATCAGCCCCAGCATTTT. It specifies CAWSPDRGPNQPQHF. Combining the CDR3 with reference TRBV30 and TRBJ1-5 gives the whole variable domain SQTIHQWPATLVQPVGSPLSLECTVEGTSNPNLYWYRQAAGRGLQLLFYSVGIGQISSEVPQNLSASRPQDRQFILSSKKLLLSDSGFYLCAWSPDRGPNQPQHFGDGTRLSIL.

This clonotype occurred many times. The CDR3 is CASSFPAGGYDTQYF. The CDR3 nucleotides are TGTGCCAGCAGCTTCCCAGCGGGGGGCTACGATACGCAGTATTTT. The J gene is TRBJ2-3, the V gene TRBV7-2; 9 bases match TRBD2. V shed 3 bases, J shed 6 bases, and the junction held 7 bases outside the gene matches. The CDR3 has 15 residues. Germline lookup yields CDR1 SGHTA and CDR2 FQGNSA. The variable domain in full, completed from reference TRBV7-2 and TRBJ2-3, reads GAGVSQSPSNKVTEKGKDVELRCDPISGHTALYWYRQSLGQGLEFLIYFQGNSAPDKSGLPSDRFSAERTGGSVSTLTIQRTQQEDSAVYLCASSFPAGGYDTQYFGPGTRLTVL.

This clonotype occurred many times. The chain carries TRBV29-1 and TRBJ1-2; D unclear. V lost 4 bases, J lost 4 bases, and 7 bases lay in between. The CDR3 sequence is 11 residues long. Germline CDR1 SQVTM, CDR2 ANQGSEA. As DNA, the CDR3 is TGCAGCGTTGCGGGCAGCTATGGCTACACCTTC. Translation: CSVAGSYGYTF. Complete variable domain (other parts from reference TRBV29-1 and TRBJ1-2): SAVISQKPSRDICQRGTSLTIQCQVDSQVTMMFWYRQQPGQSLTLIATANQGSEATYESGFVIDKFPISRPNLTFSTLTVSNMSPEDSSIYLCSVAGSYGYTFGSGTRLTVV.

This clonotype was counted many times. This chain joins TRBV5-1 and TRBJ1-2; 8 bases map to TRBD1. J was trimmed by 4 bases and V by 0 bases; bases with no gene match: 5. This CDR3 is built from 15 residues. CDR1 is SGHRS, CDR2 YFSETQ, per germline. Here the CDR3 reads CASSLGSGGTYGYTF. The CDR3 DNA is TGCGCCAGCAGCTTGGGGTCAGGGGGCACCTATGGCTACACCTTC.

At least ten counts were recorded for this clonotype. The genes are TRBV7-2 and TRBJ2-3; D is undetermined. The germline V gene has CDR1 SGHTA and CDR2 FQGNSA. This CDR3 contains 15 residues. V was trimmed by 5 bases and J by 1 base, leaving 13 bases between them. This CDR3 reads CASSPRRQGTDTQYF. CDR3 DNA sequence: TGTGCCAGCAGCCCCCGGCGGCAGGGCACAGATACGCAGTATTTT.

This clonotype appeared many times. The chain carries TRBV6-2 or TRBV6-3 and TRBJ2-7, with D possibly matching TRBD1 (7 bases). Germline loops: CDR1 MNHEY, CDR2 SVGEGT. This CDR3 comprises 15 residues. Trimming took off 2 bases at V and 3 bases at J, with 14 bases between the two ends. The CDR3 region has the DNA TGTGCCAGCAGTTACGGCAGGGGGAGGCTCTACGAGCAGTACTTC. Amino acid sequence: CASSYGRGRLYEQYF.

This clonotype was detected many times. The chain combines TRBV7-9 with TRBJ2-7, with D possibly TRBD1 on 5 matching bases. There are 13 residues in the CDR3. Trimming took off 6 bases at V and 2 bases at J, with 11 bases between the two ends. Germline V gene sequence: CDR1 SEHNR, CDR2 FQNEAQ (reference sequence). CDR3 sequence: CASRETATYEQYF. The CDR3 DNA reads as TGTGCCAGCAGAGAGACAGCGACCTACGAGCAGTACTTC.

This clonotype was recorded many times. V is TRBV5-1 and J is TRBJ1-1, with TRBD1 matching 9 bases. This CDR3 contains 14 residues. Germline V lookup: CDR1 SGHRS, CDR2 YFSETQ. Trimming removed 4 bases from V and 5 bases from J; junction bases left unmatched: 6. In nucleotides, the CDR3 is TGCGCCAGCAGCCCACAGGGGGCGCAAACTGAAGCTTTCTTT. Its protein is CASSPQGAQTEAFF.

This clonotype was detected ten times or more. This chain connects TRBV5-1 to TRBJ1-1; D might be TRBD1 (5 bases). This CDR3 is 16 amino acids long. Germline V gene sequence: CDR1 SGHRS, CDR2 YFSETQ. V was cut by 2 bases and J by 1 base, with 15 bases left in between. The CDR3 bases are TGCGCCAGCAGCTTAAGTTGGGGGGGGAGGAACACTGAAGCTTTCTTT. It codes for CASSLSWGGRNTEAFF.

The chain uses TRBV19 and TRBJ1-3; D gene unclear. The CDR3 contains 15 residues. The V gene's germline CDR1 is LNHDA and CDR2 SQIVND (reference sequence). V was cut by 3 bases and J by 1 base, with 10 bases left in between. CDR3 coding DNA: TGTGCCAGTAGTATCGTACCGGCGTCTGGAAACACCATATATTTT. This translates into CASSIVPASGNTIYF.

In this sample, this clonotype turned up many times. V is TRBV20-1 and J is TRBJ2-3, with 9 bases matching TRBD1. The CDR3 has 16 residues. Losses at the gene ends were 6 bases for V and 2 bases for J; bases not matched to a gene: 12. Germline V gene data show CDR1 as DFQATT and CDR2 as SNEGSKA (reference sequence). CDR3 DNA: TGCAGTGCGAGGAAACAGGGGGCAGGGCCCACAGATACGCAGTATTTT. Translation gives CSARKQGAGPTDTQYF.

This clonotype was seen many times. The chain recombines TRBV11-1 with TRBJ2-1, with D possibly TRBD1 on 6 matching bases. CDR1 and CDR2 (germline): SGHAT, FQDESV (reference sequence). Trimming removed 6 bases at V and 5 bases at J, with 11 bases between. The CDR3 is 13 amino acids. Written as DNA, the CDR3 is TGTGCCAGCAGACCAGGACAGAACAATGAGCAGTTCTTC. Amino acid sequence: CASRPGQNNEQFF.